These T cell receptor beta chains were read from a single sample in a study of ipilimumab plus nivolumab after autologous stem cell transplantation. Assay used: immunoSEQ multiplex PCR; TCRdb lists only in-frame clones, some missing. The table has about 40,000 clones, roughly 92% seen once. The material sequenced was PBMCs, taken in a trial of ipilimumab plus nivolumab as post-transplant consolidation. The receptors come from a male donor with multiple myeloma. Each CDR3 is given with its conserved first and last residue.

V,J,CDR3
TRBV2,TRBJ1-3,CASSDSAGRNTIYF
TRBV7-2,TRBJ2-5,CASSRQTSGDPRTQYF
TRBV2,TRBJ2-5,CASSVQGGEETQYF
TRBV10-3,TRBJ1-4,CATSGGGGDEKLFF
TRBV9,TRBJ2-5,CASSVVEGSGSSGSRETQYF
TRBV7-9,TRBJ2-7,CASSLVRLRERTYEQYF
TRBV9,TRBJ1-2,CASSAEGTRYNYGYTF
TRBV18,TRBJ2-5,CASSPPWERETQYF
TRBV25-1,TRBJ1-2,CASSGWTGVEYGYTF
TRBV7-9,TRBJ1-6,CASRPGQANSPLHF
TRBV18,TRBJ2-2,CASSLTSPGTGELFF
TRBV21-1,TRBJ2-7,CASSINPTGDAYEQYF
TRBV19,TRBJ1-5,CASSILWIGGQPQHF
TRBV5-5,TRBJ1-3,CASSLQPAGNTIYF
TRBV21-1,TRBJ2-7,CASSKVLGTREQYF
TRBV18,TRBJ2-7,CASSPGTGGKYEQYF
TRBV7-6,TRBJ2-5,CASSSLDRGEETQYF
TRBV19,TRBJ1-5,CASSMQEGGNQPQHF
TRBV19,TRBJ1-1,CASSIGGGNTEAFF
TRBV7-2,TRBJ2-2,CASSTRTGNTGELFF
TRBV13,TRBJ2-7,CASSRGQGIYEQYF
TRBV4-2,TRBJ1-5,CASSQATGANQPQHF
TRBV6-5,TRBJ1-3,CASKADRGSGNTIYF
TRBV30,TRBJ2-1,CAWNIGGGGGEQFF
TRBV5-4,TRBJ2-1,CASSLSGGSYNEQFF
TRBV19,TRBJ2-1,CASSIIGRGGFYNEQFF
TRBV4-3,TRBJ2-5,CASSWGLPIQETQYF
TRBV28,TRBJ1-1,CASSPPRQGTEAFF
TRBV19,TRBJ2-5,CASSIGSQETQYF
TRBV5-8,TRBJ2-5,CASSLEGTGIGETQYF
TRBV27,TRBJ2-5,CASSLSETLRETQYF
TRBV27,TRBJ1-6,CASSWDGDNSPLHF
TRBV6-6,TRBJ1-1,CASSYSRQGNTEAFF
TRBV7-2,TRBJ2-1,CASSFVPLDEQFF
TRBV15,TRBJ2-2,CATSRDGGNTGELFF
TRBV5-4,TRBJ2-4,CASSLGTGDIQYF
TRBV5-3,TRBJ1-1,CASSLAGTGSTEAFF
TRBV11-2,TRBJ2-7,CASSLGPSSYEQYF
TRBV14,TRBJ1-4,CASSQDRGTAFNEKLFF
TRBV5-6,TRBJ1-2,CASSFYRAGAAYGYTF
TRBV20-1,TRBJ2-5,CSFRGFETQYF
TRBV4-3,TRBJ2-3,CASSQTGTSLDTQYF
TRBV7-9,TRBJ1-3,CASSAPRNTIYF
TRBV5-1,TRBJ1-4,CASSLQPTATNEKLFF
TRBV7-3,TRBJ2-2,CASSPTSGGWSGELFF
TRBV15,TRBJ2-7,CATSQIEPRTGLYEQYF
TRBV7-2,TRBJ2-1,CASSLVSAADNEQFF
TRBV27,TRBJ2-1,CASSRAQRVNNEQFF
TRBV5-4,TRBJ2-7,CASSLGYRGVRYEQYF
TRBV9,TRBJ2-7,CASSVAPVVGYEQYF
TRBV6-5,TRBJ1-6,CASSYSGRNSPLHF
TRBV7-2,TRBJ2-3,CASTKTGLTDTQYF
TRBV29-1,TRBJ2-1,CSVQAGSYNEQFF
TRBV4-1,TRBJ1-1,CASSQRTDLNTEAFF
TRBV27,TRBJ2-1,CASSLSTNSYNEQFF
TRBV7-8,TRBJ1-5,CASSLGRNQPQHF
TRBV5-4,TRBJ2-2,CASSLGASGAGELFF
TRBV5-1,TRBJ2-7,CASSLNYEQYF
TRBV9,TRBJ2-7,CASSVGGGVSYEQYF
TRBV2,TRBJ2-3,CASSVGASTDTQYF